This T cell receptor beta chain appears in the sequencing data of a study of OX40 agonist ivuxolimab in advanced cancers. Across the study: Patients enrolled in dose escalation were diagnosed with hepatocellular carcinoma, melanoma, renal cell or head and neck cancer. Partial responses occurred in three patients (one hepatocellular carcinoma, two cutaneous melanoma).

The data were produced by immunoSEQ multiplex PCR, yet TCRdb's version contains in-frame clones alone and is incomplete. The top ten hold around 1.6% of the sample, which has some 87,000 clones, less than 95% seen once. Remarks on this clone: The antigen remains undetermined.

Per the germline V gene, CDR1 is SGHTA and CDR2 is FQGNSA. V gave up 6 bases and J gave up 5 bases, with 13 bases separating them. There are 13 residues in the CDR3. Study results and limitations: Dosing at 0.1 to 3.0 mg/kg was accompanied by clonal expansion of CD4+ and CD8+ blood T cells by week 6. CD4+ T cells averaged fewer expanded clones than CD8+ T cells.

The sample in question was CD4+ or CD8+ T cells sorted from blood, obtained in a trial of the OX40 agonist ivuxolimab. V is TRBV7-2 and J is TRBJ2-5; D remains ambiguous. The sequence was collected from an adult with an advanced solid tumor such as melanoma, head and neck, liver or kidney cancer. The CDR3 loop reads CASRSRPGETQYF. CDR3 DNA sequence: TGTGCCAGCAGATCCCGACCTGGGGAGACCCAGTACTTC.